This TCR beta chain stems from a study of CD8+CD57+ T cells in acquired aplastic anemia. Notes on the study in general: Common to patients and controls were roughly 30 CD8+ CDR3 sequences.

This clonotype came up many times. The antigen is unknown. Investigators profiled TCR beta VDJ and CDR3 from genomic DNA template. TCRdb redid the calling of the reads with MiXCR, one entry per CDR3 protein. The sample shows about 170,000 distinct CDR3 sequences, under 75% of them seen only once. This CDR3 region has 14 residues. Germline CDR1 reads MNHEY; CDR2 reads SMNVEV (reference sequence). Trimming stripped 5 bases from V and 2 bases from J, with 13 bases between. Sequenced material: sorted CD4+, CD8+, or CD8+CD57+ T cells (not recorded which) from PBMCs. This chain uses TRBV27 with TRBJ2-7, with D tentatively TRBD1 or TRBD2 (5 bases each). The sequence came from a human donor in good health. The DNA of the CDR3 is TGTGCCAGCAGTAGCCGGGACGGGACCTACGAGCAGTACTTC. Its protein product is CASSSRDGTYEQYF.